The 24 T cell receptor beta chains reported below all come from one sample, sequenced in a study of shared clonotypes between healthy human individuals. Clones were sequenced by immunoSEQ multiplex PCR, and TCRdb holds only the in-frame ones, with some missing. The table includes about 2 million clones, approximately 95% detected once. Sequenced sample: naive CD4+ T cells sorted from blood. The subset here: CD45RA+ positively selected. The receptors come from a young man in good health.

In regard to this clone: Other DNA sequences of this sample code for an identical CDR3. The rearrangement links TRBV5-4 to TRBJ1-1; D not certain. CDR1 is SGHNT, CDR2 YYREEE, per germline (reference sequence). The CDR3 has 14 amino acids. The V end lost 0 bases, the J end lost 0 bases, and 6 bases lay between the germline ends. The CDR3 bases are TGTGCCAGCAGCTTGGTGGGCATGAACACTGAAGCTTTCTTT. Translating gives CASSLVGMNTEAFF.

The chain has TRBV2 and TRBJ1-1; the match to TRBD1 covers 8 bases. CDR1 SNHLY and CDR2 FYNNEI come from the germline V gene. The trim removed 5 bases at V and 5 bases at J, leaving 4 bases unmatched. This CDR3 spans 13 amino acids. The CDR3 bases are TGTGCCAGCAGTAGACAGGGGTATACTGAAGCTTTCTTT. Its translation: CASSRQGYTEAFF. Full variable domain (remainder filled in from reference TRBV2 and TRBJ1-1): EPEVTQTPSHQVTQMGQEVILRCVPISNHLYFYWYRQILGQKVEFLVSFYNNEISEKSEIFDDQFSVERPDGSNFTLKIRSTKLEDSAMYFCASSRQGYTEAFFGQGTRLTVV.

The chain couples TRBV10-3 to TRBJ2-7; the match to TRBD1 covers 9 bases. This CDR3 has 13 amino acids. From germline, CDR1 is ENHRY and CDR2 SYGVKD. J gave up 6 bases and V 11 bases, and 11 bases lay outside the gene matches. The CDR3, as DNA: TGTGCCGGCACCGGGGACAGGGCTTCCGAGCAGTACTTC. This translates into CAGTGDRASEQYF.

The CDR3 DNA reads as TGTGCCAGCAGTGAAGACATCAGGGGTGAAGCTTTCTTT. It encodes CASSEDIRGEAFF. The J gene is TRBJ1-1, the V gene TRBV6-1, with a weak D call TRBD1 (6 bases). The germline V gene has CDR1 MNHNS and CDR2 SASEGT. Trimming shortened V by 1 base and J by 7 bases, and 10 bases separated the two germline ends. This CDR3 has 13 residues.

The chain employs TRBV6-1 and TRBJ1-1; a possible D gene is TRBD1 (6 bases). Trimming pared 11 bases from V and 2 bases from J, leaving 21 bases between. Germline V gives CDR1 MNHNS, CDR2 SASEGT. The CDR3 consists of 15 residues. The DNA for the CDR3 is TGTGCCCACGGGAGCCGTACAGGGATAAACACTGAAGCTTTCTTT. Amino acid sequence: CAHGSRTGINTEAFF.

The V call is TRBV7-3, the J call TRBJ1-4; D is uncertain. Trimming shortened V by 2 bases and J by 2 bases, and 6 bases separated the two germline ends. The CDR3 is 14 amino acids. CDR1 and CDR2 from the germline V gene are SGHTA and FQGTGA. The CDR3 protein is CASSLRKTNEKLFF. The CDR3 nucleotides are TGTGCCAGCAGCTTACGTAAGACTAATGAAAAACTGTTTTTT.

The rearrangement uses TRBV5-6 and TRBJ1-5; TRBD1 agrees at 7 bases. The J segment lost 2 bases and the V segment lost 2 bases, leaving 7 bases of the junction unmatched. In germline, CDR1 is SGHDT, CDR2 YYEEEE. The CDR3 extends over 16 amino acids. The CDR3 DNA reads TGTGCCAGCAGCTTTTCAGGGGGAACGGGCAATCAGCCCCAGCATTTT. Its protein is CASSFSGGTGNQPQHF. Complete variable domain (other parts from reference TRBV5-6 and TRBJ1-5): DAGVTQSPTHLIKTRGQQVTLRCSPKSGHDTVSWYQQALGQGPQFIFQYYEEEERQRGNFPDRFSGHQFPNYSSELNVNALLLGDSALYLCASSFSGGTGNQPQHFGDGTRLSIL.

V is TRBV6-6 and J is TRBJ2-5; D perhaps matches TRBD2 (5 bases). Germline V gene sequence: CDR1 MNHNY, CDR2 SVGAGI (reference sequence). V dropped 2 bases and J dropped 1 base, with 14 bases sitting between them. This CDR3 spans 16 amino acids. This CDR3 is CASSYRGVGLQETQYF. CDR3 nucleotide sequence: TGTGCCAGCAGTTACCGGGGTGTAGGCCTCCAAGAGACCCAGTACTTC.

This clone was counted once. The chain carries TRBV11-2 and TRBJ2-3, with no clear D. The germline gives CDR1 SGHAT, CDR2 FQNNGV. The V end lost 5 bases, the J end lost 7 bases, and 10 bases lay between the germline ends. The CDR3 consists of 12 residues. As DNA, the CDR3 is TGTGCCAGCAGCGTCAGCGAAAATACGCAGTATTTT. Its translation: CASSVSENTQYF.

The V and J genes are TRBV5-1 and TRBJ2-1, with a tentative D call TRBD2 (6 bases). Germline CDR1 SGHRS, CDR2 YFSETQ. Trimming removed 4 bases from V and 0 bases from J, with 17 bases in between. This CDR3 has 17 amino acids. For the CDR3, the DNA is TGCGCCAGCAGCCTGCACCGGGACTTTGACTCCTACAATGAGCAGTTCTTC. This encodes CASSLHRDFDSYNEQFF.

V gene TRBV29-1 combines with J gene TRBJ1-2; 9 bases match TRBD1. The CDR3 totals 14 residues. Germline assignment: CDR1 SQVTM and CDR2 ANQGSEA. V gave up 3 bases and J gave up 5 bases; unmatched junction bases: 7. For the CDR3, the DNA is TGCAGCGTTGAGAGGGGACAGGGCCCGTATGGCTACACCTTC. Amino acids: CSVERGQGPYGYTF.

The CDR3 nucleotides are TGTGCCAGCTCACTGACTAGCGGGGCCCCCGACGAGCAGTACTTC. It codes for CASSLTSGAPDEQYF. The chain couples TRBV18 to TRBJ2-7; 11 bases match TRBD2. CDR1 is KGHSH and CDR2 is LQKENI in the germline V gene. The V segment lost 4 bases and the J segment 5 bases; nucleotides outside the gene matches: 7. The CDR3 contains 15 residues.

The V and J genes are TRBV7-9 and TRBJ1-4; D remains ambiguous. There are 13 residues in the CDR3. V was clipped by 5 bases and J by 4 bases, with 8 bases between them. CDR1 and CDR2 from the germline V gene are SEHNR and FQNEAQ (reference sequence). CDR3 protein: CASSRARNEKLFF. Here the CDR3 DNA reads TGTGCCAGCAGCCGGGCCCGTAATGAAAAACTGTTTTTT. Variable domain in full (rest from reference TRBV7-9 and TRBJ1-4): DTGVSQNPRHKITKRGQNVTFRCDPISEHNRLYWYRQTLGQGPEFLTYFQNEAQLEKSRLLSDRFSAERPKGSFSTLEIQRTEQGDSAMYLCASSRARNEKLFFGSGTQLSVL.

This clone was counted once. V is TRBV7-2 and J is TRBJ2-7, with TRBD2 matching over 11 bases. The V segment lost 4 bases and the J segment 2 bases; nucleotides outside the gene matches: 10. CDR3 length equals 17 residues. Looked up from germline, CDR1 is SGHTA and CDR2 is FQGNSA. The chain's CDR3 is CASSYIPLAGAAYEQYF. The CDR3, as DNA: TGTGCCAGCAGCTATATCCCACTAGCGGGAGCCGCCTACGAGCAGTACTTC.

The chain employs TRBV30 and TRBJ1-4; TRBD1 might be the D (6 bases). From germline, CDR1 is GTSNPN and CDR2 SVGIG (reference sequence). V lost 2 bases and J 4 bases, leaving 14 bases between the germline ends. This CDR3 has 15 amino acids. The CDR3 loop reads CAWSRATGGNEKLFF. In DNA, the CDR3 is TGTGCCTGGAGTAGGGCGACAGGAGGTAATGAAAAACTGTTTTTT. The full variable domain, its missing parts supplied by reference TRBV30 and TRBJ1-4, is SQTIHQWPATLVQPVGSPLSLECTVEGTSNPNLYWYRQAAGRGLQLLFYSVGIGQISSEVPQNLSASRPQDRQFILSSKKLLLSDSGFYLCAWSRATGGNEKLFFGSGTQLSVL.

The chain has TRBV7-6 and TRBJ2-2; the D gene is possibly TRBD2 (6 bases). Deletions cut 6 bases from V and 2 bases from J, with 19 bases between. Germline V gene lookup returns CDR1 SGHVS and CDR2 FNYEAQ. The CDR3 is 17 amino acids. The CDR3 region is CASSLDYTRPNTGELFF. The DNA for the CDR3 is TGTGCCAGCAGTTTGGACTACACGAGACCAAACACCGGGGAGCTGTTTTTT. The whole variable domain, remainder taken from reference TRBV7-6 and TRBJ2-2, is GAGVSQSPRYKVTKRGQDVALRCDPISGHVSLYWYRQALGQGPEFLTYFNYEAQQDKSGLPNDRFSAERPEGSISTLTIQRTEQRDSAMYRCASSLDYTRPNTGELFFGEGSRLTVL.

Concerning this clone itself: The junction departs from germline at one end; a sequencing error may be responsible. CDR3 sequence reads: CARSASSFSAVGKLFF. The CDR3 nucleotides are TGTGCCAGAAGTGCTTCATCTTTTTCGGCAGTCGGAAAACTGTTTTTT. The V and J genes are TRBV6-1 and TRBJ1-4, with no clear D. Germline V gives CDR1 MNHNS, CDR2 SASEGT. CDR3 size: 16 residues.

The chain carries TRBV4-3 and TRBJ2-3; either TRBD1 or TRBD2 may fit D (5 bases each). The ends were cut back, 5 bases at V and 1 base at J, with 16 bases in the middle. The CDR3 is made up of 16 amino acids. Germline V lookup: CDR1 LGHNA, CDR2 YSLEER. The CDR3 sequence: CASSSGKGSGTDTQYF. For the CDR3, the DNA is TGCGCCAGCAGCTCCGGGAAGGGGAGCGGCACAGATACGCAGTATTTT.

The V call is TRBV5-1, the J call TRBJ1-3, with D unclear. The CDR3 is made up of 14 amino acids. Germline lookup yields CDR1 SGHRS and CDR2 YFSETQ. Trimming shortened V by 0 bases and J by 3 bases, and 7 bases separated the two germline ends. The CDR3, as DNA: TGCGCCAGCAGCTTGGAAGGGAATGGAAACACCATATATTTT. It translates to CASSLEGNGNTIYF.

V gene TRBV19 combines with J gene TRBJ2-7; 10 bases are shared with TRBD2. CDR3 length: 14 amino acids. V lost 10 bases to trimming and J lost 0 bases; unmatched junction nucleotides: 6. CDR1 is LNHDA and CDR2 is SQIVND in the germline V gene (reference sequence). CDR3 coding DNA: TGTGCCACCTCTAGCGGGAGTCTCTCCTACGAGCAGTACTTC. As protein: CATSSGSLSYEQYF.

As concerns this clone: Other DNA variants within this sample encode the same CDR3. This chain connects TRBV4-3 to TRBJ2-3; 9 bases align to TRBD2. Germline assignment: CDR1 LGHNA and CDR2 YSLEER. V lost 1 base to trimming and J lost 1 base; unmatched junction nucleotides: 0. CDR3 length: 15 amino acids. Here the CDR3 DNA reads TGCGCCAGCAGCCAAGGACTAGCGGGCACAGATACGCAGTATTTT. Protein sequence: CASSQGLAGTDTQYF.

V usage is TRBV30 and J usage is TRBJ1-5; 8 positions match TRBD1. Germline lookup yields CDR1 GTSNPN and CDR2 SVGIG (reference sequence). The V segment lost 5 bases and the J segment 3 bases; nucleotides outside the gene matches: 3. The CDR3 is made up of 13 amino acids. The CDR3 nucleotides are TGTGCCTGGGGACAGGGTATCAATCAGCCCCAGCATTTT. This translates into CAWGQGINQPQHF.

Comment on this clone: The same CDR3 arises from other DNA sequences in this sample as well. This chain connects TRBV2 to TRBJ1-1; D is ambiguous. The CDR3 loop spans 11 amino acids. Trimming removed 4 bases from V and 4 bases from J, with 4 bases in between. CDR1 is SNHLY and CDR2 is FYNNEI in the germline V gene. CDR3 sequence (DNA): TGTGCCAGCAGTGGGGGCACTGAAGCTTTCTTT. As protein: CASSGGTEAFF. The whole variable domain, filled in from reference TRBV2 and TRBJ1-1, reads EPEVTQTPSHQVTQMGQEVILRCVPISNHLYFYWYRQILGQKVEFLVSFYNNEISEKSEIFDDQFSVERPDGSNFTLKIRSTKLEDSAMYFCASSGGTEAFFGQGTRLTVV.

CDR3 DNA sequence: TGTGCCAGCAGCCCTGGGGGGACAGGGGGCTCTTGGGGTTCACCCCTCCACTTT. It is translated as CASSPGGTGGSWGSPLHF. The chain joins TRBV9 to TRBJ1-6; 12 nucleotides agree with TRBD1. This CDR3 contains 18 residues. The germline V gene encodes CDR1 SGDLS and CDR2 YYNGEE. Trimming removed 4 bases from V and 9 bases from J; junction bases left unmatched: 14. Complete variable domain (other parts from reference TRBV9 and TRBJ1-6): DSGVTQTPKHLITATGQRVTLRCSPRSGDLSVYWYQQSLDQGLQFLIQYYNGEERAKGNILERFSAQQFPDLHSELNLSSLELGDSALYFCASSPGGTGGSWGSPLHFGNGTRLTVT.